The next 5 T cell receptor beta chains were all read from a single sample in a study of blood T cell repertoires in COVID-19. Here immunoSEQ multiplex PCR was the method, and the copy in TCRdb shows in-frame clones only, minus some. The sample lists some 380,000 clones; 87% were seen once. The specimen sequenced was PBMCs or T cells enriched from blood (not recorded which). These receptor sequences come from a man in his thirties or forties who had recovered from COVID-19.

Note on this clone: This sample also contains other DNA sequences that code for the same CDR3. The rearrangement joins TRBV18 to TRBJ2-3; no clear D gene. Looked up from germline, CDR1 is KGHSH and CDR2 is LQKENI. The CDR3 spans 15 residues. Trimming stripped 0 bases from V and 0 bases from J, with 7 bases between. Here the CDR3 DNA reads TGTGCCAGCTCACCACCGGGCAGAAGCACAGATACGCAGTATTTT. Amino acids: CASSPPGRSTDTQYF.

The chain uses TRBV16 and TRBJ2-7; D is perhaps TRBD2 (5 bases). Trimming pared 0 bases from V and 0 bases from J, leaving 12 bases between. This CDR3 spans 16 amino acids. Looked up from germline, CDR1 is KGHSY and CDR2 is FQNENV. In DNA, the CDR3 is TGTGCCAGCAGCCAATCGCGGGCGTCTAGCTCCTACGAGCAGTACTTC. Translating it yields CASSQSRASSSYEQYF.

CDR3: CASSPHRGLRQVRSPLHF. CDR3 coding DNA: TGTGCCAGCAGTCCCCATCGTGGGCTGAGACAGGTTCGATCACCCCTCCACTTT. The gene calls are TRBV6-2 or TRBV6-3 and TRBJ1-6, with D perhaps matching TRBD1 (6 bases). Germline V lookup: CDR1 MNHEY, CDR2 SVGEGT. Trimming left V 5 bases short and J 10 bases short, with 27 bases between. This CDR3 has 18 amino acids.

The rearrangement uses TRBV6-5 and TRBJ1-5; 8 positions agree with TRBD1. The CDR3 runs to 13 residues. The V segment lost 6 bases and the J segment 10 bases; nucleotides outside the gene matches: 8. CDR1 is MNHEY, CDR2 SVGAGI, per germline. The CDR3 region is CASSRDRTQPQHF. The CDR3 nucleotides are TGTGCCAGCAGCCGGGACAGGACTCAACCCCAGCATTTT.

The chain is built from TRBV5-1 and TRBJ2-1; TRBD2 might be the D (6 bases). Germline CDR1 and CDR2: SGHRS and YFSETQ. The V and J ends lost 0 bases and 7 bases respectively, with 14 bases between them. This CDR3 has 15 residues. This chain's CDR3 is CASSLGSAEGNEQFF. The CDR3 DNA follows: TGCGCCAGCAGCTTGGGTTCCGCGGAGGGTAATGAGCAGTTCTTC.